Below, 29 T cell receptor beta chains from the same sample are listed, as sequenced in a study of blood T cells in healthy people across ages. Together with a sample-barcoded 5' primer, a J-beta primer mix was included in a second PCR lasting roughly 6 to 12 cycles. From the 5' RACE reads, TCRdb called clonotypes with MiXCR, one entry per CDR3 protein. The repertoire holds over 700,000 distinct CDR3 sequences, with around 25% as singletons. This same sample was also taken into another study, of T cells of mothers and their children.

Material for sequencing was blood. The receptors derive from a boy aged 5-17 years in good health.

This clonotype has just a few counts. This rearrangement joins TRBV25-1 to TRBJ1-1; TRBD1 might be the D (6 bases). The CDR3 covers 18 residues. Germline loops: CDR1 MGHDK, CDR2 SYGVNS. The V and J ends lost 4 bases and 3 bases respectively, with 24 bases between them. CDR3 protein: CASSVRSEFWTEDTEAFF. The CDR3 region has the DNA TGTGCCAGCAGTGTTCGGTCGGAGTTTTGGACAGAAGACACTGAAGCTTTCTTT.

This clonotype has a handful of counts. This chain uses TRBV14 with TRBJ1-1; the D is unclear. There are 15 residues in the CDR3. The V gene lost 0 bases and the J gene lost 0 bases, with 8 bases spanning the gap. The germline V gene encodes CDR1 SGHDN and CDR2 FVKESK. In DNA, the CDR3 is TGTGCCAGCAGCCAAGATCCGGTCATGAACACTGAAGCTTTCTTT. It translates to CASSQDPVMNTEAFF. The complete variable domain, with remaining parts taken from reference TRBV14 and TRBJ1-1, reads EAGVTQFPSHSVIEKGQTVTLRCDPISGHDNLYWYRRVMGKEIKFLLHFVKESKQDESGMPNNRFLAERTGGTYSTLKVQPAELEDSGVYFCASSQDPVMNTEAFFGQGTRLTVV.

This clonotype was seen a handful of times. The chain has TRBV9 and TRBJ2-1; the match to TRBD2 covers 14 bases. CDR3 length equals 18 residues. The germline CDR1 and CDR2 sequences are SGDLS and YYNGEE. Losses at the gene ends were 4 bases for V and 4 bases for J; bases not matched to a gene: 10. The CDR3 nucleotides read TGTGCCAGCAGCACACCTGGGACTAGCGGGAGTATTTACAATGAGCAGTTCTTC. It specifies CASSTPGTSGSIYNEQFF.

There are many counts of this clonotype. This chain uses TRBV6-5 with TRBJ2-7; TRBD2 is a possible D gene (6 bases). This CDR3 comprises 16 residues. Trimming pared 2 bases from V and 1 base from J, leaving 15 bases between. The V gene's germline CDR1 is MNHEY and CDR2 SVGAGI. CDR3 protein: CASSYAPGVRSYEQYF. CDR3 sequence (DNA): TGTGCCAGCAGTTACGCCCCGGGAGTTAGGTCCTACGAGCAGTACTTC.

This clonotype was seen more than once but under ten times. The genes are TRBV29-1 and TRBJ2-7; TRBD1 might be the D (6 bases). The CDR3 is 11 amino acids. With 5 bases removed from V and 3 bases from J, the gap between germline ends came to 8 bases. Germline CDR1 reads SQVTM; CDR2 reads ANQGSEA. CDR3: CSVTGNYEQYF. The CDR3 DNA follows: TGCAGCGTTACAGGGAACTACGAGCAGTACTTC.

The rearrangement joins TRBV7-9 to TRBJ2-5; no reliable D call. CDR1 and CDR2 (germline): SEHNR, FQNEAQ (reference sequence). V was clipped by 4 bases and J by 4 bases, with 10 bases between them. The length of the CDR3 is 13 residues. The CDR3 DNA reads TGTGCCAGCAGCTCCCCCCCGGGAGAGACCCAGTACTTC. Protein sequence: CASSSPPGETQYF.

The chain employs TRBV7-2 and TRBJ2-5; TRBD2 matches at 9 bases. CDR3 size: 15 residues. The V gene end was trimmed by 1 base and the J gene end by 5 bases; junction bases not matched to a gene: 5. CDR1 is SGHTA and CDR2 is FQGNSA in the germline V gene. CDR3 sequence: CASSLELAGRETQYF. In nucleotides, the CDR3 is TGTGCCAGCAGCTTAGAGCTAGCGGGGCGGGAGACCCAGTACTTC.

The J gene is TRBJ1-1, the V gene TRBV29-1; D is perhaps TRBD1 (5 bases). The CDR3 totals 11 residues. CDR1 and CDR2 from the germline V gene are SQVTM and ANQGSEA. Trimming shortened V by 7 bases and J by 6 bases, and 12 bases separated the two germline ends. CDR3 loop: CSAGTWAEAFF. The DNA for the CDR3 is TGCAGCGCCGGGACGTGGGCTGAAGCTTTCTTT.

This clonotype was counted a few times. This sequence joins TRBV3-1 and TRBJ1-5, with TRBD1 identical over 7 bases. CDR3 length: 14 residues. V lost 4 bases to trimming and J lost 7 bases; unmatched junction nucleotides: 7. Germline values: CDR1 LGHDT, CDR2 YNNKEL (reference sequence). In DNA form, the CDR3 reads TGTGCCAGCAGCCTCGGACAGGAAATACAGCCCCAGCATTTT. Protein sequence: CASSLGQEIQPQHF.

A few counts support this clonotype. Possible read error: a much larger clone is one base away. The V gene is TRBV7-2, the J gene TRBJ2-3; D perhaps matches TRBD1 (5 bases). Germline CDR1 reads SGHTA; CDR2 reads FQGNSA. The CDR3 covers 16 residues. Written as DNA, the CDR3 is TGTGCCAGCAGCAAGGGGTCCTACGTAAGCACAGATGCGCAGTATTTT. Residues: CASSKGSYVSTDAQYF.

The gene calls are TRBV6-5 and TRBJ2-1, with a tentative D call TRBD2 (5 bases). The J call could be wrong; TRBJ2-5 is a better fit for the DNA end. Germline lookup yields CDR1 MNHEY and CDR2 SVGAGI. The CDR3 has 14 residues. The CDR3 spells CASSYSISGETQYF. CDR3 coding DNA: TGTGCCAGCAGTTACTCGATTTCGGGGGAGACCCAGTACTTC.

The rearrangement uses TRBV3-1 and TRBJ2-7; 8 bases map to TRBD2. From germline, CDR1 is LGHDT and CDR2 YNNKEL (reference sequence). The CDR3 is 15 amino acids. The V and J ends lost 0 bases and 1 base, in that order; junction bases with no gene match: 2. The CDR3 loop is CASSQDSGESYEQYF. In nucleotides, the CDR3 is TGTGCCAGCAGCCAAGATAGCGGGGAGTCCTACGAGCAGTACTTC.

This clonotype occurred once. The DNA of the CDR3 is TGTGCCAGCAGCAACCGACTAGCGACAGGCACAGATACGCAGTATTTT. Amino acid sequence: CASSNRLATGTDTQYF. The rearrangement links TRBV11-2 to TRBJ2-3; 8 bases are a match to TRBD2. CDR1 and CDR2 from the germline V gene are SGHAT and FQNNGV. This CDR3 contains 16 residues. J gave up 1 base and V 5 bases, and 8 bases lay outside the gene matches.

This chain joins TRBV7-2 and TRBJ2-2; D is unclear. The germline V gene has CDR1 SGHTA and CDR2 FQGNSA. V was cut by 3 bases and J by 6 bases, with 8 bases left in between. The CDR3 is 13 residues long. The CDR3 bases are TGTGCCAGCAGCTTCACTAATCCCGGGGAGCTGTTTTTT. Translated: CASSFTNPGELFF.

In its sample, this clonotype was seen a few times. The rearrangement joins TRBV20-1 to TRBJ2-3; D not certain. Trimming stripped 6 bases from V and 2 bases from J, with 15 bases between. This CDR3 is built from 14 residues. Germline values: CDR1 DFQATT, CDR2 SNEGSKA (reference sequence). CDR3 in amino acids: CSAAISLTTDTQYF. The DNA of the CDR3 is TGCAGTGCCGCCATCTCATTGACCACAGATACGCAGTATTTT.

The chain joins TRBV28 to TRBJ1-1; 7 positions agree with TRBD1. From germline, CDR1 is MDHEN and CDR2 SYDVKM. V was pared by 6 bases and J by 4 bases, with 8 bases of the junction left unmatched. The CDR3 has 14 residues. CDR3 in amino acids: CASRLTGRVTEAFF. In DNA form, the CDR3 reads TGTGCCAGCAGATTGACAGGGAGAGTCACTGAAGCTTTCTTT.

The sample holds a few counts of this clonotype. The genes are TRBV28 and TRBJ2-1; 10 positions match TRBD1. V dropped 5 bases and J dropped 0; count of bases not matched to a gene: 25. The CDR3 loop spans 23 amino acids. Germline values: CDR1 MDHEN, CDR2 SYDVKM. The CDR3 nucleotides are TGTGCCAGCAGTCAATATCCGGGACAGGGGATTTTTAGCGGGACCAACTCCTACAATGAGCAGTTCTTC. This encodes CASSQYPGQGIFSGTNSYNEQFF.

Concerning this clonotype: Here the CDR3 omits its conserved ending phenylalanine or tryptophan, so a read error is the likely source. The V call is TRBV6-2 or TRBV6-3, the J call TRBJ1-1, with TRBD1 as a possible D gene (6 bases). The V gene's germline CDR1 is MNHEY and CDR2 SVGEGT. The CDR3 extends over 16 amino acids. With 0 bases removed from V and 3 bases from J, the gap between germline ends came to 14 bases. The CDR3 coding sequence is TGTGCCAGCAGTTACTCCCATAGACAGGAGGACACTGAAGCTTTCTCT. Protein sequence: CASSYSHRQEDTEAFS.

The J gene is TRBJ1-2, the V gene TRBV2; TRBD1 might be the D (6 bases). The CDR3 sequence is 13 residues long. Germline lookup yields CDR1 SNHLY and CDR2 FYNNEI. V shed 2 bases and J shed 7 bases, with 11 bases lying between them. Here the CDR3 DNA reads TGTGCCAGCAGTGAATTTGGGGGCTCTGGCTACACCTTC. Translated: CASSEFGGSGYTF.

The DNA of the CDR3 is TGTGCCAGCAGCTCAAAAGGGTACCAAACTGAAGCTTTCTTT. Translation gives CASSSKGYQTEAFF. The chain links TRBV7-2 to TRBJ1-1, with D uncertain. V lost 4 bases, J lost 5 bases, and 14 bases lay in between. Germline V gene data show CDR1 as SGHTA and CDR2 as FQGNSA. The CDR3 totals 14 residues.

This clonotype was seen more than once but under ten times. CDR3 loop: CASSQERGGDTQYF. The CDR3 nucleotides are TGCGCCAGCAGCCAAGAACGAGGAGGAGATACGCAGTATTTT. This chain joins TRBV4-1 and TRBJ2-3, with D possibly matching TRBD2 (5 bases). CDR3 length: 14 amino acids. In germline, CDR1 is MGHRA, CDR2 YSYEKL. V was shortened by 0 bases and J by 5 bases, with 9 bases between the two germline ends.

The chain couples TRBV27 to TRBJ2-5; D might be TRBD1 (5 bases). The CDR3 has 13 amino acids. With 4 bases removed from V and 5 bases from J, the gap between germline ends came to 11 bases. Germline V CDR1 and CDR2: MNHEY, SMNVEV (reference sequence). The CDR3 nucleotides are TGTGCCAGCAGTTCCCAAGGGGCGGAGACCCAGTACTTC. It yields the protein CASSSQGAETQYF.

In its sample, this clonotype was seen a few times. J is TRBJ2-7 and V is TRBV28; 7 bases fit TRBD1. Germline V CDR1 and CDR2: MDHEN, SYDVKM. CDR3 size: 12 residues. The V gene end was trimmed by 6 bases and the J gene end by 6 bases; junction bases not matched to a gene: 5. The CDR3 DNA is TGTGCCAGCAGCCTACAGGGGCTCGAGCAGTACTTC. Its translation: CASSLQGLEQYF.

This clonotype turned up a few times. The CDR3 loop reads CASSLAGGVSYNEQFF. CDR3 sequence (DNA): TGTGCCAGCAGCTTAGCGGGCGGGGTCTCCTACAATGAGCAGTTCTTC. The chain joins TRBV7-2 to TRBJ2-1; maybe TRBD2 (6 bases). The CDR3 is 16 amino acids. Germline V gene lookup returns CDR1 SGHTA and CDR2 FQGNSA. Trimming pared 0 bases from V and 0 bases from J, leaving 9 bases between.

This clonotype was counted once. The V gene is TRBV18, the J gene TRBJ2-2; D gene ambiguous. The CDR3 loop spans 14 amino acids. V lost 1 base and J lost 1, with 4 bases in between. Germline CDR1 is KGHSH and CDR2 is LQKENI. The CDR3 protein is CASSPLQNTGELFF. CDR3 nucleotides: TGTGCCAGCTCACCACTACAGAACACCGGGGAGCTGTTTTTT.

The chain recombines TRBV20-1 with TRBJ2-3; TRBD2 might be the D (5 bases). V lost 4 bases and J lost 3, with 17 bases in between. The CDR3 extends over 15 amino acids. Germline V lookup: CDR1 DFQATT, CDR2 SNEGSKA (reference sequence). The CDR3 loop reads CSATDSRYGTDTQYF. CDR3 in DNA: TGCAGTGCTACGGACTCTCGCTACGGGACAGATACGCAGTATTTT.

In this sample, this clonotype turned up a few times. The gene calls are TRBV7-2 and TRBJ2-7; 12 bases are a match to TRBD2. Germline V gene sequence: CDR1 SGHTA, CDR2 FQGNSA. The length of the CDR3 is 15 residues. Losses at the gene ends were 6 bases for V and 3 bases for J; bases not matched to a gene: 6. In nucleotides, the CDR3 is TGTGCCAGCAGTTTTGGGACTAGCGGGCTCTACGAGCAGTACTTC. It yields the protein CASSFGTSGLYEQYF.

This clonotype has more than one count but fewer than ten. This chain connects TRBV10-1 to TRBJ2-3, with 11 bases aligning to TRBD2. V lost 3 bases and J lost 2; bases outside the gene matches: 4. In germline, CDR1 is WNHNN, CDR2 SYGVQD (reference sequence). CDR3 size: 16 residues. CDR3 sequence reads: CASSDGTSGDTDTQYF. The CDR3 DNA reads as TGCGCCAGCAGTGATGGGACTAGCGGTGACACAGATACGCAGTATTTT.

The chain uses TRBV4-2 and TRBJ2-4; D may match TRBD1 or TRBD2 (5 bases each). Looked up from germline, CDR1 is LGHNA and CDR2 is YNFKEQ. V shed 3 bases and J shed 1 base, with 19 bases lying between them. This CDR3 has 18 residues. CDR3 region: CASSHPHEGKSAKNIQYF. CDR3 nucleotides: TGTGCCAGCAGCCACCCCCATGAGGGGAAATCTGCCAAAAACATTCAGTACTTC.